These 8 T cell receptor beta chains originate from one sample sequenced in a study of vaccination effects on CD4 cells after COVID-19. Antigen specificity for these receptors is unknown. Pools of viral peptides were used by the ViraFEST assay to expand antigen-specific CD4+ T cells ahead of sequencing. Cells that had been cultured for 10 days were the source of isolated CD4+ T cells. Either the mRNA-1273 or the BNT162b2 vaccine was given to participants as two doses. The method was immunoSEQ multiplex PCR; TCRdb's version includes in-frame clones alone and lacks a portion of them. The sample carries over 50,000 clones, 55% to 85% recorded once. The sequencing here drew on CD4+ T cells from PBMCs cultured with HCoV-229E spike peptides, taken after COVID-19 vaccination. Receptors were obtained from a human donor who received a COVID-19 vaccine.

The J gene is TRBJ2-5, the V gene TRBV9; 15 nucleotides line up with TRBD2. The CDR3 is 16 amino acids. Germline V gene data show CDR1 as SGDLS and CDR2 as YYNGEE. V lost 4 bases to trimming and J lost 3 bases; unmatched junction nucleotides: 4. The CDR3 region has the DNA TGTGCCAGCAGCATGGGACTAGCGGGGGGAAAAGAGACCCAGTACTTC. Translated: CASSMGLAGGKETQYF.

J is TRBJ1-2 and V is TRBV6-2 or TRBV6-3, with 7 bases identical to TRBD1. Germline loops: CDR1 MNHEY, CDR2 SVGEGT. This CDR3 is built from 14 residues. J gave up 7 bases and V 7 bases, and 12 bases lay outside the gene matches. This CDR3 reads CASTPIWDSGGYTF. CDR3 nucleotides: TGTGCCAGCACCCCTATTTGGGACAGTGGTGGCTACACCTTC.

In nucleotides, the CDR3 is TGTGCCACCAGCAGAGATGGGTCTATACAAGAGACCCAGTACTTC. Translation gives CATSRDGSIQETQYF. The chain employs TRBV15 and TRBJ2-5; D not resolved. Germline V gene sequence: CDR1 LNHNV, CDR2 YYDKDF (reference sequence). The CDR3 runs 15 residues. V dropped 0 bases and J dropped 2 bases, with 10 bases sitting between them.

The rearrangement joins TRBV6-5 to TRBJ1-1, with D uncertain. This CDR3 is built from 13 residues. Germline V lookup: CDR1 MNHEY, CDR2 SVGAGI. Trimming took off 5 bases at V and 1 base at J, with 8 bases between the two ends. The CDR3, as DNA: TGTGCCAGCAGTACGGGGAGGAACACTGAAGCTTTCTTT. Its translation is CASSTGRNTEAFF.

The chain has TRBV7-3 and TRBJ2-5; D remains ambiguous. This CDR3 region has 15 residues. Looked up from germline, CDR1 is SGHTA and CDR2 is FQGTGA. Trimming took off 2 bases at V and 4 bases at J, with 14 bases between the two ends. CDR3 in amino acids: CASSLRQAALETQYF. The CDR3 nucleotides are TGTGCCAGCAGCTTACGGCAGGCGGCTTTAGAGACCCAGTACTTC.

This clone has only one observation. The V and J genes are TRBV5-1 and TRBJ1-2; possibly TRBD1 for D (6 bases). Germline V CDR1 and CDR2: SGHRS, YFSETQ. The CDR3 has 14 residues. V was clipped by 0 bases and J by 2 bases, with 8 bases between them. This CDR3 is CASSLVDRNYGYTF. The CDR3 nucleotides read TGCGCCAGCAGCTTGGTTGACAGGAACTATGGCTACACCTTC.

This clone was counted a few times. The gene calls are TRBV2 and TRBJ2-7; D is tentatively TRBD1 or TRBD2 (5 bases each). There are 13 residues in the CDR3. V was pared by 3 bases and J by 6 bases, with 12 bases between. Germline V CDR1 and CDR2: SNHLY, FYNNEI. The CDR3 is CASSESWGSEQYV. In DNA form, the CDR3 reads TGTGCCAGCAGTGAGAGTTGGGGGTCCGAGCAGTACGTC.

The CDR3 DNA sequence: TGTGCCACCAGTGATGGGACGGGAATATCGAGCTACGAGCAGTACGTC. Translated: CATSDGTGISSYEQYV. The chain has TRBV24-1 and TRBJ2-7; D possibly uses TRBD1 or TRBD2 (5 bases each). This CDR3 region has 16 residues. V lost 3 bases and J 3 bases, leaving 17 bases between the germline ends. Germline CDR1 and CDR2: KGHDR and SFDVKD.